Presented here are 21 T cell receptor beta chains from one specimen sequenced in a study of cytomegalovirus exposure and HLA in healthy donors. In the PCR, 60 Vbeta and 13 Jbeta primers were used. The assay was immunoSEQ multiplex PCR, and TCRdb's table has in-frame clones only and misses some. The sample yields about 33,000 clones, of which the top ten take up approximately 4.5%. The sequenced sample was PBMCs. Every receptor here comes from a woman aged 40 to 50 in good health and CMV-seropositive.

This rearrangement joins TRBV6-6 to TRBJ1-2; the D is unclear. Trimming removed 2 bases from V and 4 bases from J, with 17 bases in between. There are 16 residues in the CDR3. Looked up from germline, CDR1 is MNHNY and CDR2 is SVGAGI (reference sequence). In DNA, the CDR3 is TGTGCCAGCAGTTACCCCACGGTGGGAGCTGGCTATGGCTACACCTTC. Amino acid sequence: CASSYPTVGAGYGYTF.

The rearrangement links TRBV11-1 to TRBJ2-2; the D is unclear. Germline values: CDR1 SGHAT, CDR2 FQDESV (reference sequence). The germline V and J ends were trimmed by 3 bases and 7 bases, with 9 bases remaining between them. This CDR3 contains 13 residues. CDR3 amino acids: CASSFPIIGELFF. DNA for the CDR3: TGTGCCAGCAGCTTTCCCATCATCGGGGAGCTGTTTTTT. Using reference TRBV11-1 and TRBJ2-2 for the parts outside the CDR3, the full variable domain is EAEVAQSPRYKITEKSQAVAFWCDPISGHATLYWYRQILGQGPELLVQFQDESVVDDSQLPKDRFSAERLKGVDSTLKIQPAELGDSAMYLCASSFPIIGELFFGEGSRLTVL.

V and J are TRBV6-5 and TRBJ1-2; weak D call: TRBD1 (5 bases). This CDR3 is built from 13 residues. The V end lost 6 bases, the J end lost 6 bases, and 14 bases lay between the germline ends. CDR1 and CDR2 (germline): MNHEY, SVGAGI. CDR3 nucleotides: TGTGCCAGCAGCCAGGGAGGGTATCATGGCTACACCTTC. Protein: CASSQGGYHGYTF.

V and J are TRBV4-2 and TRBJ2-7, with D tentatively TRBD1 (7 bases). This CDR3 contains 15 residues. In germline, CDR1 is LGHNA, CDR2 YNFKEQ. V gave up 1 base and J gave up 2 bases, with 12 bases separating them. CDR3 nucleotide sequence: TGTGCCAGCAGCCAAGGGCGGGACAGTGCCTACGAGCAGTACTTC. It translates to CASSQGRDSAYEQYF.

V and J are TRBV9 and TRBJ2-7, with D perhaps TRBD2 (5 bases). The V gene's germline CDR1 is SGDLS and CDR2 YYNGEE. With 0 bases removed from V and 3 bases from J, the gap between germline ends came to 13 bases. The CDR3 length is 15 residues. CDR3 residues: CASSVGSGLNYEQYF. CDR3 in DNA: TGTGCCAGCAGCGTAGGGTCGGGGTTGAACTACGAGCAGTACTTC.

The rearrangement uses TRBV2 and TRBJ2-7; tentative D call: TRBD2 (5 bases). V was shortened by 6 bases and J by 3 bases, with 12 bases between the two germline ends. The germline gives CDR1 SNHLY, CDR2 FYNNEI. The CDR3 has 13 amino acids. CDR3 DNA sequence: TGTGCCAGCAGCTTACGGACTCTCTACGAGCAGTACTTC. This codes for CASSLRTLYEQYF.

The rearrangement uses TRBV27 and TRBJ1-1; no definite D call. The V end was cut by 6 bases, the J end by 11 bases, with 7 bases between. This CDR3 region has 9 residues. The germline gives CDR1 MNHEY, CDR2 SMNVEV (reference sequence). CDR3 DNA sequence: TGTGCCAGCAGGTCTCAGGCTTTCTTT. Encoded protein: CASRSQAFF.

This chain joins TRBV29-1 and TRBJ2-7; D possibly corresponds to TRBD2 (5 bases). The CDR3 loop spans 12 amino acids. Trimming left V 6 bases short and J 2 bases short, with 11 bases between. Germline CDR1 is SQVTM and CDR2 is ANQGSEA. CDR3 residues: CSVRGGTYEQYF. The CDR3 bases are TGCAGCGTCCGGGGTGGCACCTACGAGCAGTACTTC.

The CDR3 DNA sequence: TGCGCCAGCAGCTCAGGGACAGGGCAGAGAGGACTAGCGGGCGAGCAGTACTTC. It yields the protein CASSSGTGQRGLAGEQYF. The J gene is TRBJ2-7, the V gene TRBV5-1, with 11 bases aligning to TRBD2. With 3 bases clipped from V and 6 bases from J, the junction kept 17 bases outside the gene matches. This CDR3 is 18 amino acids long. Germline V gives CDR1 SGHRS, CDR2 YFSETQ.

V is TRBV7-9 and J is TRBJ2-3, with D hard to call. CDR3 length: 16 amino acids. Trimming removed 7 bases from V and 2 bases from J, with 19 bases in between. CDR1 SEHNR and CDR2 FQNEAQ come from the germline V gene (reference sequence). The CDR3 protein is CASTPRGVLSTDTQYF. CDR3 sequence (DNA): TGTGCCAGCACCCCCCGAGGCGTCTTATCCACAGATACGCAGTATTTT.

This chain connects TRBV5-1 to TRBJ2-1, with 10 bases that match TRBD2. Germline trimming cut 5 bases from V and 6 bases from J; bases unmatched to any gene: 14. CDR1 and CDR2 (germline): SGHRS, YFSETQ. The CDR3 is made up of 17 amino acids. CDR3 residues: CASSPGLAGEVGNEQFF. In nucleotides, the CDR3 is TGCGCCAGCAGTCCCGGCCTAGCGGGAGAGGTTGGCAATGAGCAGTTCTTC.

The chain combines TRBV27 with TRBJ2-7; D is ambiguous. This CDR3 is 11 amino acids long. Germline CDR1 MNHEY, CDR2 SMNVEV (reference sequence). Trimming took off 4 bases at V and 2 bases at J, with 3 bases between the two ends. CDR3 region: CASSSTYEQYF. CDR3 bases: TGTGCCAGCAGTTCAACCTACGAGCAGTACTTC.

The chain employs TRBV9 and TRBJ2-2; 9 nucleotides align to TRBD1. The CDR3 sequence is 15 residues long. CDR1 is SGDLS, CDR2 YYNGEE, per germline. V shed 0 bases and J 3 bases; nucleotides not matched to a gene: 0. This CDR3 is CASSVGTGDTGELFF. The CDR3 coding sequence is TGTGCCAGCAGCGTAGGGACAGGGGACACCGGGGAGCTGTTTTTT.

The J gene is TRBJ1-2, the V gene TRBV5-4; 8 bases are a match to TRBD1. This CDR3 has 15 amino acids. CDR1 SGHNT and CDR2 YYREEE come from the germline V gene (reference sequence). With 2 bases clipped from V and 4 bases from J, the junction kept 7 bases outside the gene matches. The CDR3 sequence: CASSFLQGDSYGYTF. The CDR3 coding sequence is TGTGCCAGCAGCTTTCTACAGGGGGATAGCTATGGCTACACCTTC.

Here the CDR3 DNA reads TGTGCCAGCAGCTTAGCCAGCGGGGAAAATCCTGAGCAGTTCTTC. It translates to CASSLASGENPEQFF. The V gene is TRBV7-9, the J gene TRBJ2-1; the match to TRBD2 covers 7 bases. Germline values: CDR1 SEHNR, CDR2 FQNEAQ (reference sequence). This CDR3 has 15 amino acids. V shed 0 bases and J 9 bases; nucleotides not matched to a gene: 8.

CDR3 region: CASSRLAGVGGNEQFF. In nucleotides, the CDR3 is TGCGCCAGCAGTAGACTAGCGGGCGTTGGGGGCAATGAGCAGTTCTTC. This chain joins TRBV10-1 and TRBJ2-1; 10 bases fit TRBD2. J lost 6 bases, V lost 5 bases, and 10 bases had no gene match. CDR3 length: 16 residues. The germline V gene encodes CDR1 WNHNN and CDR2 SYGVQD (reference sequence).

The chain is built from TRBV9 and TRBJ2-3, with D possibly being TRBD2 (5 bases). The V end was cut by 4 bases, the J end by 3 bases, with 15 bases between. Germline lookup yields CDR1 SGDLS and CDR2 YYNGEE. This CDR3 has 15 amino acids. CDR3 nucleotide sequence: TGTGCCAGCAGCCCGGGAACATGGGGAACAGATACGCAGTATTTT. This translates into CASSPGTWGTDTQYF.

The chain recombines TRBV29-1 with TRBJ1-2; 12 nucleotides align to TRBD1. The germline CDR1 and CDR2 sequences are SQVTM and ANQGSEA. V shed 7 bases and J 7 bases; nucleotides not matched to a gene: 7. The CDR3 consists of 13 residues. As DNA, the CDR3 is TGCAGCGCAGGGACAGGGGGCGCATTTGGCTACACCTTC. Its protein product is CSAGTGGAFGYTF.

Frequency places this clone as medium-sized. The CDR3 DNA sequence: TGCGCCAGCAGTCTTCTAGCGGGAGGATACAATGAGCAGTTCTTC. Its protein is CASSLLAGGYNEQFF. V gene TRBV10-2 combines with J gene TRBJ2-1; 11 bases line up with TRBD2. The V gene's germline CDR1 is WSHSY and CDR2 SAAADI. There are 15 residues in the CDR3. The J segment lost 4 bases and the V segment lost 5 bases, leaving 4 bases of the junction unmatched.

V is TRBV6-6 and J is TRBJ1-2; D call uncertain. CDR1 is MNHNY, CDR2 SVGAGI, per germline (reference sequence). Trimming pared 6 bases from V and 8 bases from J, leaving 7 bases between. There are 10 residues in the CDR3. Here the CDR3 reads CASRASGYTF. In DNA form, the CDR3 reads TGTGCCAGCAGGGCTTCGGGCTACACCTTC.

The J gene is TRBJ2-7, the V gene TRBV2, with D possibly TRBD2 on 5 matching bases. Germline CDR1 reads SNHLY; CDR2 reads FYNNEI. Trimming cost V 7 bases and J 6 bases, with 19 bases left between them. The CDR3 length is 14 residues. The CDR3 is CASIRGIRGGEQYF. DNA for the CDR3: TGTGCCAGCATCAGAGGGATACGAGGAGGCGAGCAGTACTTC. Together with reference TRBV2 and TRBJ2-7, the CDR3 gives the full variable domain: EPEVTQTPSHQVTQMGQEVILRCVPISNHLYFYWYRQILGQKVEFLVSFYNNEISEKSEIFDDQFSVERPDGSNFTLKIRSTKLEDSAMYFCASIRGIRGGEQYFGPGTRLTVT.